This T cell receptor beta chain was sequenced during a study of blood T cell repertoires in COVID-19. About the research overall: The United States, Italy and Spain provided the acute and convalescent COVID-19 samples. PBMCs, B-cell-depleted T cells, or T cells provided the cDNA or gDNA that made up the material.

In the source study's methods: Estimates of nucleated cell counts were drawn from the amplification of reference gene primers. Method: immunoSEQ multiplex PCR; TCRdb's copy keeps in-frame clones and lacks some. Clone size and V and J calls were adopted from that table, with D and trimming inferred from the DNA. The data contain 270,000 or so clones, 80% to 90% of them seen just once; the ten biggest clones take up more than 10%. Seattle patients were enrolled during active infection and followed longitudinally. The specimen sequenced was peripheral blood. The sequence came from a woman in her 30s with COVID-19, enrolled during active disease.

The CDR3 is CASSQNRGPYDGYTF. The DNA of the CDR3 is TGCGCCAGCAGCCAAAACAGGGGGCCCTATGATGGCTACACCTTC. J is TRBJ1-2 and V is TRBV4-1; 9 nucleotides align to TRBD1. V dropped 2 bases and J dropped 6; count of bases not matched to a gene: 7. The CDR3 is 15 amino acids. Germline V gene sequence: CDR1 MGHRA, CDR2 YSYEKL.